This paragraph reports one TCR beta chain. Its antigen is unknown. Trimming cost V 5 bases and J 1 base; bases outside gene matches: 7. CDR3 length: 16 amino acids. The germline CDR1 and CDR2 sequences are SGHTA and FQGNSA. Sequencing was performed with immunoSEQ multiplex PCR; in TCRdb, only in-frame clones are kept and a portion is missing. The sample gives approximately 150,000 clones, around 87% of which show up once; around 10% is in the top ten. This sample is part of a study of cytomegalovirus exposure and HLA in healthy donors. Study-wide points: Cytomegalovirus status was reportedly diagnosed by the classifier with high sensitivity and specificity. Most sequenced TCRs were rare (though some public TCRs occurred in many donors). Overall, approximately 180 TCR beta chains were annotated as cytomegalovirus-associated.

Sequencing was done on a sample of PBMCs. This TCR was sampled from a man younger than 30 in good health and CMV-seropositive. The V and J genes are TRBV7-2 and TRBJ2-5, with 10 bases lining up with TRBD2. CDR3 amino acids: CASSPIAGGLQETQYF. The CDR3 DNA reads TGTGCCAGCAGCCCCATAGCGGGGGGACTCCAAGAGACCCAGTACTTC.